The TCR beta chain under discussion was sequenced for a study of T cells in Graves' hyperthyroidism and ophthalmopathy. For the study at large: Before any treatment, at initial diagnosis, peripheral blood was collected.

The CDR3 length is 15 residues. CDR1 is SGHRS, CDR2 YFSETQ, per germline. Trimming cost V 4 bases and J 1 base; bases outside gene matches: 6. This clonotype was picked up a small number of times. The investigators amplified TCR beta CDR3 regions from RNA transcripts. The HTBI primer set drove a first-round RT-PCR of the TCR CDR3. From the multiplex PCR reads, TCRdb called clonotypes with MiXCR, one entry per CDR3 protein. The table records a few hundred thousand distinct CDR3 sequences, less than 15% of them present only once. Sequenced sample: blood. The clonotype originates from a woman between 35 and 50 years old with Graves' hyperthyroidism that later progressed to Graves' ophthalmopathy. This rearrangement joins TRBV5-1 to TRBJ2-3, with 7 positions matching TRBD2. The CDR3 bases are TGCGCCAGCAGCCCGGGTCGGGAGGGCACAGATACGCAGTATTTT. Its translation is CASSPGREGTDTQYF. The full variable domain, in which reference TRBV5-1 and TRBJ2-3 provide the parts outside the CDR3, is KAGVTQTPRYLIKTRGQQVTLSCSPISGHRSVSWYQQTPGQGLQFLFEYFSETQRNKGNFPGRFSGRQFSNSRSEMNVSTLELGDSALYLCASSPGREGTDTQYFGPGTRLTVL.